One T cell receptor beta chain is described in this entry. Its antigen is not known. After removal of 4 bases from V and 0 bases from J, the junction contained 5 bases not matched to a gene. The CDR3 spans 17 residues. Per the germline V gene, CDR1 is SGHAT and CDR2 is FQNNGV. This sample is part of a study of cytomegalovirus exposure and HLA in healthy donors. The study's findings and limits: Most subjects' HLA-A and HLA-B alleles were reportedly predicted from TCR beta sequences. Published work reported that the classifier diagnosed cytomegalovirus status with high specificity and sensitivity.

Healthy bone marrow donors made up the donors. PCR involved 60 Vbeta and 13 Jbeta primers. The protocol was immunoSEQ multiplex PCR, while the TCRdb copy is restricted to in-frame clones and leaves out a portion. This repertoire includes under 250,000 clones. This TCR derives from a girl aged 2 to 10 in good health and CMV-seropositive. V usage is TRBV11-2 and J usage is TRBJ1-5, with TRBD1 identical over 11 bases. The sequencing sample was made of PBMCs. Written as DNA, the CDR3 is TGTGCCAGCAGCTCCGGGACAGGGGGATTTAGCAATCAGCCCCAGCATTTT. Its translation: CASSSGTGGFSNQPQHF.